The 18 T cell receptor beta chains below were found in one sample sequenced in a study of cytomegalovirus exposure and HLA in healthy donors. PCR amplification relied on 60 Vbeta primers (plus 13 Jbeta primers). Profiling relied on immunoSEQ multiplex PCR, and the TCRdb table lists in-frame clones only, not all of them. The sample lists some 190,000 clones; around four fifths were seen once. What was sequenced was PBMCs. The receptors stem from a woman aged 40 to 55 in good health and CMV-seronegative.

The chain employs TRBV19 and TRBJ2-7; possibly TRBD1 for D (6 bases). CDR3 length equals 15 residues. CDR1 is LNHDA and CDR2 is SQIVND in the germline V gene (reference sequence). The germline V and J ends were trimmed by 7 bases and 3 bases, with 19 bases remaining between them. The CDR3 DNA reads TGTGCCAGTACTACAGGGTCTCAGCAACACTACGAGCAGTACTTC. It is translated as CASTTGSQQHYEQYF.

J is TRBJ2-7 and V is TRBV19; the match to TRBD1 covers 10 bases. Germline assignment: CDR1 LNHDA and CDR2 SQIVND (reference sequence). The CDR3 runs to 15 residues. The V segment lost 8 bases and the J segment 5 bases; nucleotides outside the gene matches: 12. CDR3 residues: CASSTGGQGKDEQYF. CDR3 in DNA: TGTGCCAGTTCCACCGGGGGACAGGGGAAAGACGAGCAGTACTTC.

CDR3 amino acids: CASSLGWSVRVSTEAFF. The CDR3 bases are TGCGCCAGCAGCTTGGGTTGGTCTGTGAGGGTGAGCACTGAAGCTTTCTTT. The chain links TRBV5-1 to TRBJ1-1; no definite D call. The V end was cut by 0 bases, the J end by 4 bases, with 19 bases between. The CDR3 is made up of 17 amino acids. The V gene's germline CDR1 is SGHRS and CDR2 YFSETQ.

This clone appeared once. The genes are TRBV6-6 and TRBJ1-1; D is unclear. CDR3 length: 11 residues. Germline CDR1 MNHNY, CDR2 SVGAGI (reference sequence). V was cut by 2 bases and J by 6 bases, with 4 bases left in between. CDR3 nucleotide sequence: TGTGCCAGCAGTTACCTTGCTGAAGCTTTCTTT. Protein sequence: CASSYLAEAFF.

This clone was observed a single time. The rearrangement joins TRBV14 to TRBJ1-4; D gene uncertain. V was trimmed by 5 bases and J by 0 bases, leaving 10 bases between them. This CDR3 contains 15 residues. The germline CDR1 and CDR2 sequences are SGHDN and FVKESK. The CDR3, as DNA: TGTGCCAGCAGCTTTCTCGGGACAACTAATGAAAAACTGTTTTTT. Translated: CASSFLGTTNEKLFF.

CDR3 DNA: TGTGCCAGCTCACTCTCGAGGGCAACTAATGAAAAACTGTTTTTT. This translates into CASSLSRATNEKLFF. The J gene is TRBJ1-4, the V gene TRBV18, with D unresolved. The ends were cut back, 4 bases at V and 0 bases at J, with 9 bases in the middle. The germline V gene has CDR1 KGHSH and CDR2 LQKENI. There are 15 residues in the CDR3. Filled out from reference TRBV18 and TRBJ1-4, the complete variable domain reads NAGVMQNPRHLVRRRGQEARLRCSPMKGHSHVYWYRQLPEEGLKFMVYLQKENIIDESGMPKERFSAEFPKEGPSILRIQQVVRGDSAAYFCASSLSRATNEKLFFGSGTQLSVL.

The chain uses TRBV11-2 and TRBJ2-7; D is possibly TRBD2 (6 bases). The CDR3 has 14 residues. Germline CDR1 SGHAT, CDR2 FQNNGV. With 0 bases removed from V and 7 bases from J, the gap between germline ends came to 13 bases. CDR3 in DNA: TGTGCCAGCAGCTTAGAGGCAGGGAGGTTGGAGCAGTACTTC. Protein product: CASSLEAGRLEQYF.

V is TRBV27 and J is TRBJ1-2; 10 positions match TRBD1. CDR3 length equals 18 residues. Germline CDR1 and CDR2: MNHEY and SMNVEV (reference sequence). The trim removed 1 base at V and 4 bases at J, leaving 12 bases unmatched. CDR3 nucleotide sequence: TGTGCCAGCAGTTTATACGGCCGGACAGGGGGTTTCGTCTATGGCTACACCTTC. Residues: CASSLYGRTGGFVYGYTF.

V is TRBV11-2 and J is TRBJ1-1; D uncertain. The CDR3 consists of 13 residues. V lost 5 bases to trimming and J lost 4 bases, with 11 bases between them. The germline CDR1 and CDR2 sequences are SGHAT and FQNNGV. The CDR3 protein is CASSPRIGTEAFF. CDR3 nucleotide sequence: TGTGCCAGCAGCCCGCGAATCGGCACTGAAGCTTTCTTT. Using reference TRBV11-2 and TRBJ1-1 for the parts outside the CDR3, the full variable domain is EAGVAQSPRYKIIEKRQSVAFWCNPISGHATLYWYQQILGQGPKLLIQFQNNGVVDDSQLPKDRFSAERLKGVDSTLKIQPAKLEDSAVYLCASSPRIGTEAFFGQGTRLTVV.

On this clone itself: The junction differs from germline at one of its ends, possibly a read error. The chain uses TRBV7-7 and TRBJ2-1, with a weak D call TRBD2 (5 bases). The germline V gene has CDR1 SSHAT and CDR2 FNYEAQ (reference sequence). This CDR3 is built from 15 residues. CDR3 amino acids: CASSSDWSSYNEQFF. CDR3 in DNA: TGTGCTAGCAGCTCGGACTGGAGCTCCTACAATGAGCAGTTCTTC.

This clone was counted a few times. The genes are TRBV6-5 and TRBJ1-6; D is ambiguous. The CDR3 length is 15 residues. In germline, CDR1 is MNHEY, CDR2 SVGAGI. V dropped 6 bases and J dropped 6 bases, with 15 bases sitting between them. CDR3 amino acids: CASSLSRLINSPLHF. The CDR3 DNA is TGTGCCAGCAGCCTCTCTCGACTGATTAATTCACCCCTCCACTTT.

Here the CDR3 reads CSTRGTGAYEQYF. CDR3 nucleotide sequence: TGCAGCACTAGGGGGACAGGGGCTTACGAGCAGTACTTC. This chain uses TRBV29-1 with TRBJ2-7; 10 bases align to TRBD1. CDR1 is SQVTM and CDR2 is ANQGSEA in the germline V gene. V trimming: 8 bases; J trimming: 4 bases; junction bases outside the gene matches: 8. This CDR3 has 13 amino acids.

The rearrangement joins TRBV29-1 to TRBJ2-7; D uncertain. This CDR3 contains 11 residues. Germline V gives CDR1 SQVTM, CDR2 ANQGSEA. V gave up 2 bases and J gave up 5 bases, with 7 bases separating them. The chain's CDR3 is CSVETVDEQYF. The CDR3 DNA reads as TGCAGCGTTGAAACTGTCGACGAGCAGTACTTC.

This chain connects TRBV21-1 to TRBJ2-7; the table's D gene call, TRBD1, was not cross checked with the DNA. TRBV21-1 is a pseudogene. This CDR3 contains 16 residues. For the CDR3, the DNA is TGTGCCAGCAGCGACGATTCCCGGGACAGGGCTCGCGAGCAGTACGTC. Its translation: CASSDDSRDRAREQYV.

This CDR3 is CASSRGSHEQYF. The DNA of the CDR3 is TGTGCCAGCAGTAGGGGCAGCCACGAGCAGTACTTC. The chain has TRBV6-5 and TRBJ2-7, with D perhaps matching TRBD1 (5 bases). This CDR3 has 12 amino acids. Germline CDR1 and CDR2: MNHEY and SVGAGI. Trimming pared 5 bases from V and 5 bases from J, leaving 10 bases between.

The chain couples TRBV4-2 to TRBJ2-1; D is possibly TRBD1 (5 bases). CDR1 LGHNA and CDR2 YNFKEQ come from the germline V gene. CDR3 length: 14 amino acids. V gave up 0 bases and J gave up 8 bases, with 11 bases separating them. This CDR3 reads CASSQEKTDDEQFF. CDR3 bases: TGTGCCAGCAGCCAAGAAAAGACAGACGATGAGCAGTTCTTC.

This clone was detected only a few times. V and J are TRBV27 and TRBJ1-1; 7 bases line up with TRBD1. V lost 5 bases to trimming and J lost 5 bases; unmatched junction nucleotides: 17. CDR3 length equals 17 residues. Per germline, CDR1 MNHEY and CDR2 SMNVEV (reference sequence). CDR3 bases: TGTGCCAGCAGTCCCACTCCCCCCAGGGGGATTTGGACTGAAGCTTTCTTT. Its protein is CASSPTPPRGIWTEAFF.

The CDR3: CASSLDRGGYEQYF. CDR3 nucleotides: TGTGCCAGCAGCTTAGACAGGGGGGGTTACGAGCAGTACTTC. This chain uses TRBV7-2 with TRBJ2-7; the D gene is possibly TRBD1 (8 bases). Per the germline V gene, CDR1 is SGHTA and CDR2 is FQGNSA. Between the trimmed V and J ends, which lost 1 base and 4 bases, there was a span of 11 bases. The CDR3 has 14 residues.